These T cell receptor beta chains were read from a single sample in a study of blood T cell repertoires in COVID-19. Profiled with immunoSEQ multiplex PCR; TCRdb holds only in-frame clones, not every one. The sample holds about 52,000 clones, 85% seen once. Sequenced sample: peripheral blood. These TCRs come from a human donor in a cohort sampled during active COVID-19. Each CDR3 is given with its conserved first and last residue. The order of the fields is V gene, D gene, CDR3 length, J gene, clone size, CDR3 protein, CDR3 DNA. A D gene is named only where the DNA matches it firmly. Not all rows give a size; the values are once, few, many and, for expanded clones, a class.

>TRBV3-1/TRBV3-2|-|15|TRBJ1-6|-
CASSLSGRNNSPLHF
TGTGCCAGCAGCCTTTCGGGTCGAAATAATTCACCCCTCCACTTT
>TRBV7-9|TRBD1|14|TRBJ1-1|-
CASSPDRGETEAFF
TGTGCCAGCAGCCCGGACAGGGGGGAAACTGAAGCTTTCTTT
>TRBV7-8|TRBD1|15|TRBJ1-1|few
CASSLTGAVGLGAFF
TGTGCCAGCAGCTTGACAGGGGCTGTAGGTCTTGGAGCTTTCTTT
>TRBV19|-|15|TRBJ2-2|-
CASSIRGTNTGELFF
TGTGCCAGTAGTATAAGGGGGACGAACACCGGGGAGCTGTTTTTT
>TRBV5-8|TRBD1|15|TRBJ1-3|-
CASSLLRGPGNTIYF
TGTGCCAGCAGCCTACTCAGGGGGCCCGGAAACACCATATATTTT
>TRBV6-4|-|13|TRBJ1-2|-
CASSEGGQRGYTF
TGTGCCAGCAGCGAGGGGGGGCAGCGTGGCTACACCTTC
>TRBV12-3/TRBV12-4|TRBD1|12|TRBJ2-1|-
CASSYRGSEQFF
TGTGCCAGCAGCTACAGGGGTAGTGAGCAGTTCTTC
>TRBV2|TRBD1|21|TRBJ1-3|-
CASSEARGAGQDRAGGNTIYF
TGTGCCAGCAGTGAAGCGCGGGGGGCTGGACAGGACCGGGCAGGTGGAAACACCATATATTTT
>TRBV30|TRBD2|14|TRBJ2-1|-
CAWKLAGGQNEQFF
TGTGCCTGGAAACTAGCGGGGGGCCAGAATGAGCAGTTCTTC
>TRBV11-2|TRBD1|18|TRBJ1-2|once
CASSPSGTGGRGNYGYTF
TGTGCCAGCAGCCCGTCGGGGACAGGGGGTCGGGGTAACTATGGCTACACCTTC
>TRBV10-2|TRBD2|18|TRBJ2-1|-
CASSGSQLAGSYYNEQFF
TGCGCCAGCAGTGGGTCCCAATTAGCGGGATCGTACTACAATGAGCAGTTCTTC
>TRBV5-1|TRBD1|15|TRBJ2-3|-
CASSLGQGFTDTQYF
TGCGCCAGCAGCTTGGGACAGGGGTTCACAGATACGCAGTATTTT
>TRBV30|TRBD2|17|TRBJ2-1|-
CAWSLGSGRISYNEQFF
TGTGCCTGGAGTCTGGGTAGCGGGAGGATCTCCTACAATGAGCAGTTCTTC
>TRBV12-5|-|12|TRBJ2-3|once
CASGPPQGSKYF
TGTGCTAGTGGCCCCCCACAGGGTTCTAAGTATTTT
>TRBV19|-|13|TRBJ1-2|once
CASSIQGSYGYTF
TGTGCCAGTAGTATCCAGGGATCCTATGGCTACACCTTC
>TRBV11-2|-|13|TRBJ2-1|-
CASSSGLDNEQFF
TGTGCCAGCAGCTCGGGACTGGACAATGAGCAGTTCTTC
>TRBV6-6|TRBD1|11|TRBJ1-1|-
CASRGQGDAFF
TGTGCCAGCAGAGGACAGGGGGACGCTTTCTTT
>TRBV19|TRBD2|15|TRBJ2-1|-
CASSIPLAGGAEQFF
TGTGCCAGTAGTATCCCACTAGCGGGAGGTGCTGAGCAGTTCTTC
>TRBV30|TRBD1|14|TRBJ1-4|-
CAWRGWDRDEKLFF
TGTGCCTGGAGGGGTTGGGACAGGGATGAAAAACTGTTTTTT